Below, 20 T cell receptor beta chains from the same sample are listed, as sequenced in a study of T cell repertoires in cytomegalovirus infection. No antigens are known for them. TCRdb used MiXCR to reprocess the reads, holding one entry per CDR3 protein. The profile shows some 920,000 distinct CDR3 sequences, approximately 32% of them singletons. Sequenced material: cultured CD8+ T cells from PBMCs, taken from culture after CMV antigen stimulation. The receptors come from a human donor in good health (CMV status not recorded). Some clones in this sample may be carry-over from other donors' samples.

Here the CDR3 reads CASSYQRKQFF. The CDR3 bases are TGTGCCAGCAGCTACCAACGAAAGCAGTTCTTC. The chain employs TRBV5-6 and TRBJ2-1; D is undetermined. The CDR3 covers 11 residues. Germline V gene lookup returns CDR1 SGHDT and CDR2 YYEEEE. V was pared by 3 bases and J by 11 bases, with 9 bases between.

The chain employs TRBV2 and TRBJ1-1; possible D gene TRBD1, 5 bases. CDR1 is SNHLY, CDR2 FYNNEI, per germline. The V end lost 10 bases, the J end lost 5 bases, and 20 bases lay between the germline ends. CDR3 length: 14 amino acids. The CDR3 is CATPLRGAVTEAFF. As DNA, the CDR3 is TGTGCCACCCCCCTGCGCGGGGCCGTAACTGAAGCTTTCTTT.

V and J are TRBV27 and TRBJ2-4; 8 nucleotides match TRBD1. The CDR3 sequence is 16 residues long. J lost 3 bases, V lost 4 bases, and 8 bases had no gene match. Germline CDR1 and CDR2: MNHEY and SMNVEV (reference sequence). CDR3 residues: CASSSNPDRGKNIQYF. Written as DNA, the CDR3 is TGTGCCAGCAGTTCAAACCCCGACAGGGGCAAAAACATTCAGTACTTC.

There are many counts of this clonotype. The junction shows a germline mismatch at one end, possibly a read error. The chain links TRBV4-1 to TRBJ1-5; D remains unclear. This CDR3 spans 13 amino acids. CDR1 MGHRA and CDR2 YSYEKL come from the germline V gene. DNA of the CDR3: TGTGCCAGCAGTCAGAGTCGCAATCAGCCCCAGCATTTT. Amino acids: CASSQSRNQPQHF.

Many counts were recorded for this clonotype. This rearrangement joins TRBV27 to TRBJ2-1, with D unresolved. Per the germline V gene, CDR1 is MNHEY and CDR2 is SMNVEV (reference sequence). With 2 bases removed from V and 0 bases from J, the gap between germline ends came to 17 bases. CDR3 length: 18 residues. This CDR3 is CASSLEHGGPSSYNEQFF. CDR3 DNA sequence: TGTGCCAGCAGTTTAGAGCATGGTGGTCCCAGCTCCTACAATGAGCAGTTCTTC.

This clonotype was seen a few times. The junction departs from germline at one end; a sequencing error may be responsible. V gene TRBV5-8 combines with J gene TRBJ2-3, with a weak D call TRBD2 (5 bases). Germline V lookup: CDR1 SGHTS, CDR2 YDEGEE. This CDR3 is 15 amino acids long. The CDR3 is CASSSRGISTDTQYF. DNA for the CDR3: TGCGCCAGCAGCTCCCGGGGAATTAGCACAGATACGCAGTATTTT.

This clonotype has just a few counts. The chain links TRBV5-8 to TRBJ2-3, with 7 bases that match TRBD2. CDR3 length: 18 residues. Germline V gives CDR1 SGHTS, CDR2 YDEGEE. The junction had 10 bases not matched to a gene; V was cut back by 0 bases and J by 0 bases. DNA of the CDR3: TGTGCCAGCAGCTTGGCTCCCTGGGACTACTCGAGCACAGATACGCAGTATTTT. Residues: CASSLAPWDYSSTDTQYF.

This clonotype was seen repeatedly, ten times or more. This chain uses TRBV7-2 with TRBJ2-5; D remains ambiguous. CDR1 is SGHTA, CDR2 FQGNSA, per germline. There are 15 residues in the CDR3. V lost 2 bases, J lost 4 bases, and 14 bases lay in between. The CDR3 loop is CASSLFLGGLETQYF. The CDR3 DNA reads TGTGCCAGCAGCTTATTTCTTGGCGGTTTAGAGACCCAGTACTTC.

V and J are TRBV29-1 and TRBJ1-3; D perhaps matches TRBD1 (6 bases). Trimming removed 4 bases from V and 0 bases from J, with 13 bases in between. Germline assignment: CDR1 SQVTM and CDR2 ANQGSEA. The CDR3 has 15 amino acids. The CDR3 protein is CSVGPTGSSGNTIYF. The CDR3 DNA reads TGCAGCGTTGGACCAACAGGGTCCTCTGGAAACACCATATATTTT.

This sequence joins TRBV11-2 and TRBJ2-2; 13 positions match TRBD2. With V trimmed by 2 bases and J by 5 bases, 5 bases remained unmatched. The germline V gene has CDR1 SGHAT and CDR2 FQNNGV. This CDR3 region has 17 residues. The CDR3: CASSLWTSGGPTGELFF. In DNA, the CDR3 is TGTGCCAGCAGCTTATGGACTAGCGGGGGACCAACCGGGGAGCTGTTTTTT.

This clonotype has more than one count but fewer than ten. The chain uses TRBV7-9 and TRBJ2-3, with D possibly being TRBD1 (6 bases). CDR1 and CDR2 (germline): SEHNR, FQNEAQ (reference sequence). V shed 6 bases and J shed 4 bases, with 14 bases lying between them. The CDR3 is made up of 14 amino acids. The CDR3 is CASRSGTYPDTQYF. The DNA of the CDR3 is TGTGCCAGCAGATCCGGGACATACCCAGATACGCAGTATTTT.

The chain is built from TRBV6-1 and TRBJ2-3; 7 bases agree with TRBD2. This CDR3 region has 15 residues. V lost 3 bases, J lost 3 bases, and 6 bases stayed unmatched. Looked up from germline, CDR1 is MNHNS and CDR2 is SASEGT. In DNA form, the CDR3 reads TGTGCCAGCAGTGAGATACGGCGGGGGACAGATACGCAGTATTTT. Translated, it gives CASSEIRRGTDTQYF.

This clonotype was seen more than once but under ten times. V usage is TRBV4-3 and J usage is TRBJ2-2, with unresolved D. CDR1 and CDR2 (germline): LGHNA, YSLEER. This CDR3 has 14 residues. With 0 bases removed from V and 6 bases from J, the gap between germline ends came to 8 bases. CDR3 region: CASSQDVVAGELFF. CDR3 nucleotides: TGCGCCAGCAGCCAAGATGTAGTGGCCGGGGAGCTGTTTTTT.

The table lists this clonotype with a few counts. The chain uses TRBV4-1 and TRBJ2-1, with TRBD1 as a possible D gene (6 bases). V was pared by 4 bases and J by 1 base, with 11 bases between. Germline V lookup: CDR1 MGHRA, CDR2 YSYEKL. The CDR3 has 15 residues. The CDR3 is CASSPSRGSYNEQFF. CDR3 nucleotides: TGCGCCAGCAGCCCTAGTAGGGGGTCCTACAATGAGCAGTTCTTC.

The V call is TRBV10-3, the J call TRBJ1-2; 7 bases align to TRBD1. J gave up 5 bases and V 7 bases, and 4 bases lay outside the gene matches. This CDR3 comprises 12 residues. Germline-derived CDR1 and CDR2 are ENHRY and SYGVKD. The DNA for the CDR3 is TGTGCCATCAAGGACAGGAGTTATGGCTACACCTTC. Translated: CAIKDRSYGYTF.

CDR3 sequence (DNA): TGTGCCAGCAGCTTAGATATTGGACTAGCGGAAGATACGCAGTATTTT. Translating it yields CASSLDIGLAEDTQYF. This chain links TRBV7-4 with TRBJ2-3; 10 positions match TRBD2. Trimming at V came to 1 base and at J to 5 bases, leaving 6 bases not matched to a gene. CDR1 is SGHVT, CDR2 SQSDAQ, per germline. There are 16 residues in the CDR3.

The chain is built from TRBV5-5 and TRBJ2-3, with TRBD2 matching over 12 bases. This CDR3 is 19 amino acids long. The V gene's germline CDR1 is SGHKS and CDR2 YYEKEE (reference sequence). V shed 0 bases, J shed 8 bases, and the junction held 16 bases outside the gene matches. CDR3 loop: CASSLVLAGGIPSLGTQYF. The DNA of the CDR3 is TGTGCCAGCAGCTTGGTCCTAGCGGGGGGGATTCCTTCCCTTGGTACGCAGTATTTT.

The chain is built from TRBV20-1 and TRBJ1-1; no firm D call. Germline-derived CDR1 and CDR2 are DFQATT and SNEGSKA (reference sequence). The CDR3 spans 10 residues. V was shortened by 6 bases and J by 6 bases, with 8 bases between the two germline ends. The CDR3 reads CSAPPPEAFF. The CDR3 bases are TGCAGTGCACCCCCTCCTGAAGCTTTCTTT.

The genes are TRBV4-1 and TRBJ2-7; 9 positions match TRBD2. CDR1 and CDR2 (germline): MGHRA, YSYEKL. There are 15 residues in the CDR3. V gave up 0 bases and J gave up 3 bases; unmatched junction bases: 3. This CDR3 is CASSQDPLAGYEQYF. The CDR3 nucleotides are TGCGCCAGCAGCCAAGATCCACTAGCGGGCTACGAGCAGTACTTC.

This chain connects TRBV4-1 to TRBJ1-5; D ambiguous. The CDR3 has 16 amino acids. CDR1 and CDR2 from the germline V gene are MGHRA and YSYEKL. V lost 1 base, J lost 3 bases, and 13 bases lay in between. In DNA, the CDR3 is TGCGCCAGCAGCCAAGGTTTGGGATACGACAATCAGCCCCAGCATTTT. Residues: CASSQGLGYDNQPQHF.